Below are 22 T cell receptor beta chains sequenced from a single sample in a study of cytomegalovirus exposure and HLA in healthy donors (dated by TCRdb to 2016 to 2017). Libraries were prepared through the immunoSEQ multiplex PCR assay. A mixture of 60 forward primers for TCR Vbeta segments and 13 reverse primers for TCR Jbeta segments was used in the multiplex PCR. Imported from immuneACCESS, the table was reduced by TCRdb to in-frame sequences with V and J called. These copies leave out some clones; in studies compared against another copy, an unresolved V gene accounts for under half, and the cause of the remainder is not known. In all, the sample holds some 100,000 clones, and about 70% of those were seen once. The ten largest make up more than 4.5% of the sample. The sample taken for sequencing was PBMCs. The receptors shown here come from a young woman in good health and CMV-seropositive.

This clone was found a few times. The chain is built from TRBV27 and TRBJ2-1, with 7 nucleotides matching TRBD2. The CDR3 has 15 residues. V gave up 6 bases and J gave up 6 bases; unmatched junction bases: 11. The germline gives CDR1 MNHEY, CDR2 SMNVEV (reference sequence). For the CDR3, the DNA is TGTGCCAGCAGAACCCGGGCTAGCGGCACCAATGAGCAGTTCTTC. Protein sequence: CASRTRASGTNEQFF.

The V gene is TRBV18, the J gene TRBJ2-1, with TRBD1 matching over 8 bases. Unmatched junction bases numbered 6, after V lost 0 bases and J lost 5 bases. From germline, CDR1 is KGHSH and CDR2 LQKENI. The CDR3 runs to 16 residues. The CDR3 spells CASSPPHRGVDNEQFF. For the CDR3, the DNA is TGTGCCAGCTCACCACCTCACAGGGGGGTCGACAATGAGCAGTTCTTC.

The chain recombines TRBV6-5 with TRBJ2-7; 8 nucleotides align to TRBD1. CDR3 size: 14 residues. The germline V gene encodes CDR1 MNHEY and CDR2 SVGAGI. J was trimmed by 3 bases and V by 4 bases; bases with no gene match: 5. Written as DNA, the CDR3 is TGTGCCAGCAGTTCAGGACAGGGTTTCTACGAGCAGTACTTC. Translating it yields CASSSGQGFYEQYF.

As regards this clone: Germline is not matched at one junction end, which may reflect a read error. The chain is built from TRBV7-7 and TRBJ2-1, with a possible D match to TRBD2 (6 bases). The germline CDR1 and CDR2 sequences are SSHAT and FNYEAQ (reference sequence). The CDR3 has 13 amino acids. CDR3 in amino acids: CASSRSGYNEQFF. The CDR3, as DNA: TGTGCTAGCAGCCGTAGCGGATACAATGAGCAGTTCTTC.

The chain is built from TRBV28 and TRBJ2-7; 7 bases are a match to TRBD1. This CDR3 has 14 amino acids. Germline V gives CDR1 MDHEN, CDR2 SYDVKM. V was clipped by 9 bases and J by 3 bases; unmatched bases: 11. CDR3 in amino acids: CASTDRVELYEQYF. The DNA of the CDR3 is TGTGCCAGTACCGACAGGGTTGAACTCTACGAGCAGTACTTC. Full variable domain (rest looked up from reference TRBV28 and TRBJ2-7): DVKVTQSSRYLVKRTGEKVFLECVQDMDHENMFWYRQDPGLGLRLIYFSYDVKMKEKGDIPEGYSVSREKKERFSLILESASTNQTSMYLCASTDRVELYEQYFGPGTRLTVT.

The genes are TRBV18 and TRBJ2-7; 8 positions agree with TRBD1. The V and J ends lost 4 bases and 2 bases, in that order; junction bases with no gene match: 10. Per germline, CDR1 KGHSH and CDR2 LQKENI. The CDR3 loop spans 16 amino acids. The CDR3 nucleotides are TGTGCCAGCTCACAACAACAGGGGGACCTGGCCTACGAGCAGTACTTC. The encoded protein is CASSQQQGDLAYEQYF.

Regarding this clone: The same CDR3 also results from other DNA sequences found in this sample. CDR3 nucleotides: TGTGCCAGCAGCTTGGGGACAGGAGTTAACACTGAAGCTTTCTTT. Protein product: CASSLGTGVNTEAFF. This chain joins TRBV7-8 and TRBJ1-1; 8 bases agree with TRBD1. J was trimmed by 2 bases and V by 3 bases; bases with no gene match: 5. This CDR3 has 15 amino acids. The germline gives CDR1 SGHVS, CDR2 FQNEAQ. Full variable domain (missing parts from reference TRBV7-8 and TRBJ1-1): GAGVSQSPRYKVAKRGQDVALRCDPISGHVSLFWYQQALGQGPEFLTYFQNEAQLDKSGLPSDRFFAERPEGSVSTLKIQRTQQEDSAVYLCASSLGTGVNTEAFFGQGTRLTVV.

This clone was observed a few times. The CDR3: CASSYDRGHGYTF. The CDR3 DNA follows: TGTGCCAGCAGTTACGACAGGGGGCATGGCTACACCTTC. V gene TRBV6-5 combines with J gene TRBJ1-2; TRBD1 matches 10 bases. Germline V gives CDR1 MNHEY, CDR2 SVGAGI. The CDR3 runs 13 residues. The V segment lost 2 bases and the J segment 6 bases; nucleotides outside the gene matches: 0.

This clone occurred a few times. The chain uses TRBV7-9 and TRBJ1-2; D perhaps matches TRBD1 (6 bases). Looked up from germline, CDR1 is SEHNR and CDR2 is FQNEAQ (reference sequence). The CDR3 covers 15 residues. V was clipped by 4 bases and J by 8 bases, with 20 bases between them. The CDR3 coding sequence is TGTGCCAGCAGCTCCACTAATTCAGGGGAGGGCGGCTACACCTTC. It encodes CASSSTNSGEGGYTF.

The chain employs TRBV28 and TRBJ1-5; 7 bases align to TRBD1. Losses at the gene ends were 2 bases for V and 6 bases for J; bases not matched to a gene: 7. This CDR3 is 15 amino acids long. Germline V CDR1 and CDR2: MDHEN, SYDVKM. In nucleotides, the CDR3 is TGTGCCAGCAGTTTAAGACAGGGTGGGGGTCAGCCCCAGCATTTT. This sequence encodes CASSLRQGGGQPQHF.

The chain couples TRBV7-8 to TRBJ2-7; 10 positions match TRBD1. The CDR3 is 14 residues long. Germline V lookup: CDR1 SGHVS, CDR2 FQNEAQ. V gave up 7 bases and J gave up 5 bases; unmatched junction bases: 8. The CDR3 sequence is CASTLPGTGDEQYF. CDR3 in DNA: TGTGCCAGCACCCTCCCCGGGACAGGGGACGAGCAGTACTTC. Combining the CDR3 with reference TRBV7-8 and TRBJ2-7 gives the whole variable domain GAGVSQSPRYKVAKRGQDVALRCDPISGHVSLFWYQQALGQGPEFLTYFQNEAQLDKSGLPSDRFFAERPEGSVSTLKIQRTQQEDSAVYLCASTLPGTGDEQYFGPGTRLTVT.

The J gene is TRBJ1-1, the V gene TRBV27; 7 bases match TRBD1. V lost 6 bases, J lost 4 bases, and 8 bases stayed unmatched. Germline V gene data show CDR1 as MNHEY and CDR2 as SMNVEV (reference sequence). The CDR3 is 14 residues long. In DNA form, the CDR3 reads TGTGCCAGCAGGAACAGGGGTAGTGGCACTGAAGCTTTCTTT. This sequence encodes CASRNRGSGTEAFF.

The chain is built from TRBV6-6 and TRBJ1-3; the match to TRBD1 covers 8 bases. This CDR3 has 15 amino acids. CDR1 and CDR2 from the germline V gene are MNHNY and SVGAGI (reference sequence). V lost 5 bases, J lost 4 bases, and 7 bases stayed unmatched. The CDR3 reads CASSKGQEAGNTIYF. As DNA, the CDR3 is TGTGCCAGCAGTAAGGGACAGGAGGCGGGAAACACCATATATTTT.

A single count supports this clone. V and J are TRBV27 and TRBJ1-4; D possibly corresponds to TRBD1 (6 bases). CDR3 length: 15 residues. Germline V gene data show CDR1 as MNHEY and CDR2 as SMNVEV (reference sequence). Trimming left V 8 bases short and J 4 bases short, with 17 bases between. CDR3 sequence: CASRPPGAVNEKLFF. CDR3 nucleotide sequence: TGTGCCAGCCGTCCCCCAGGGGCGGTTAATGAAAAACTGTTTTTT.

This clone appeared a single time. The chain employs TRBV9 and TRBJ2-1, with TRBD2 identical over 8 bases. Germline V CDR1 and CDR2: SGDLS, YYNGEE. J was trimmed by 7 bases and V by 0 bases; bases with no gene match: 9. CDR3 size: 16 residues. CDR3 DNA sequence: TGTGCCAGCAGCGTAGTGGGTGGGGCGGGAGGAAATGAGCAGTTCTTC. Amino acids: CASSVVGGAGGNEQFF. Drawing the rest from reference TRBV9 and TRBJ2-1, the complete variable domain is DSGVTQTPKHLITATGQRVTLRCSPRSGDLSVYWYQQSLDQGLQFLIQYYNGEERAKGNILERFSAQQFPDLHSELNLSSLELGDSALYFCASSVVGGAGGNEQFFGPGTRLTVL.

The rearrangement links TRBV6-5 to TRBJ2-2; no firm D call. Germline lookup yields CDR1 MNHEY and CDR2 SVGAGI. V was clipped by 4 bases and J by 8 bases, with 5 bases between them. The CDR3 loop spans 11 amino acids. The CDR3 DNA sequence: TGTGCCAGCAGTTCCGTAGGGGAGCTGTTTTTT. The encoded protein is CASSSVGELFF.

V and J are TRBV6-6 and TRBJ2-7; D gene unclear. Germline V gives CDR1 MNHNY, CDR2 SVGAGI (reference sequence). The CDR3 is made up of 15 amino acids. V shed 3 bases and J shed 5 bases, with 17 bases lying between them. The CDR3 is CASSYRQVPADEQYF. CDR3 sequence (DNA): TGTGCCAGCAGTTATCGTCAGGTTCCTGCTGACGAGCAGTACTTC.

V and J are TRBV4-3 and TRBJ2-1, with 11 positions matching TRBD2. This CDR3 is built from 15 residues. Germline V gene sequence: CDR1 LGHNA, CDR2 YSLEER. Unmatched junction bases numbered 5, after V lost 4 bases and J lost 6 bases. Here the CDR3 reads CASSPTSGSSNEQFF. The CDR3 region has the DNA TGCGCCAGCAGCCCCACTAGCGGGAGCAGCAATGAGCAGTTCTTC.

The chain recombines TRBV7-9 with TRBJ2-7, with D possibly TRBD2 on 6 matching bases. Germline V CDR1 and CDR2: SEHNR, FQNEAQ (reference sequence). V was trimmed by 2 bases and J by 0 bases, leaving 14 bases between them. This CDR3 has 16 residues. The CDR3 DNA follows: TGTGCCAGCAGCTTATTTCCGCCGACTAGCTCCTACGAGCAGTACTTC. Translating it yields CASSLFPPTSSYEQYF.

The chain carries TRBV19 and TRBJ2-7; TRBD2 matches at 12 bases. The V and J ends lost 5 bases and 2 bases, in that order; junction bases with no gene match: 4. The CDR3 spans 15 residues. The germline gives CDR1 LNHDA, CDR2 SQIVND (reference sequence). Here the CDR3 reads CASSLLAGGPYEQYF. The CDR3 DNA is TGTGCCAGTAGTCTACTAGCGGGAGGACCCTACGAGCAGTACTTC.

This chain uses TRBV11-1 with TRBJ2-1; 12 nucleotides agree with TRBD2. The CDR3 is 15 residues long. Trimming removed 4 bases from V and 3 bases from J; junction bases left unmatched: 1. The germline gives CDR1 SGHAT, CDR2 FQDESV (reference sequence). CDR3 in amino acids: CASSSSGRVYNEQFF. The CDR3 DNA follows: TGTGCCAGCAGCTCTAGCGGGAGGGTCTACAATGAGCAGTTCTTC. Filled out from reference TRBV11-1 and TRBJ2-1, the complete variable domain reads EAEVAQSPRYKITEKSQAVAFWCDPISGHATLYWYRQILGQGPELLVQFQDESVVDDSQLPKDRFSAERLKGVDSTLKIQPAELGDSAMYLCASSSSGRVYNEQFFGPGTRLTVL.

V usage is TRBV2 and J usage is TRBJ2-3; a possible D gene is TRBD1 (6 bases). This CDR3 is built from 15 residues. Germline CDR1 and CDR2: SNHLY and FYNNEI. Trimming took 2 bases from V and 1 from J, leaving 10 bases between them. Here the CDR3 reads CASSEQGWGTDTQYF. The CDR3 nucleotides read TGTGCCAGCAGTGAACAGGGGTGGGGCACAGATACGCAGTATTTT. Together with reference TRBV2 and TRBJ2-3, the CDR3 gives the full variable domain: EPEVTQTPSHQVTQMGQEVILRCVPISNHLYFYWYRQILGQKVEFLVSFYNNEISEKSEIFDDQFSVERPDGSNFTLKIRSTKLEDSAMYFCASSEQGWGTDTQYFGPGTRLTVL.